The entry that follows covers one T cell receptor (beta chain) sequence. Sequencing was performed with immunoSEQ multiplex PCR; in TCRdb, only in-frame clones are kept and a portion is missing. The table includes some 28,000 clones, around nine tenths detected once. The record originates from a study of control samples from healthy donors and cancer patients. V lost 3 bases and J lost 2, with 21 bases in between. This CDR3 contains 18 residues. CDR1 MDHEN and CDR2 SYDVKM come from the germline V gene. The sample taken for sequencing was PBMCs. V gene TRBV28 combines with J gene TRBJ2-3, with D possibly called TRBD1 or TRBD2 (6 bases each). The TCR comes from a woman in her forties with lung cancer. The CDR3 here is CASSFPSNREVATDTQYF. The CDR3 DNA is TGTGCCAGCAGTTTCCCCTCAAACAGGGAGGTCGCCACAGATACGCAGTATTTT.